The clone carrying this T cell receptor beta chain was seen only a few times. Its antigen is unidentified. TCRdb's copy holds only in-frame clones and misses some; the assay was immunoSEQ multiplex PCR. This sample has 84,000 or so clones, with roughly 80% found just once. The source of the sample is a study of graft-versus-host responses after intestinal transplantation. About the study: Multivisceral, liver-intestinal, or isolated intestinal transplants were received by the recipients.

The germline V gene has CDR1 SGHRS and CDR2 YFSETQ. The J segment lost 4 bases and the V segment lost 2 bases, leaving 6 bases of the junction unmatched. This CDR3 spans 15 amino acids. This clonotype was sampled from a human donor who received an intestinal transplant. This chain connects TRBV5-1 to TRBJ1-2; 9 nucleotides line up with TRBD1. Specimen: unstimulated CD4+ T cells sorted from spleen or lymph node cells, collected before intestinal transplant. CDR3 sequence (DNA): TGCGCCAGCAGCTTACCAGGGACAGGGCTCTATGGCTACACCTTC. This sequence encodes CASSLPGTGLYGYTF.